Shown below are 15 T cell receptor beta chains from a single sample sequenced in a study of cytomegalovirus exposure and HLA in healthy donors. The PCR used 60 Vbeta and 13 Jbeta primers. Repertoires were generated with immunoSEQ multiplex PCR, while TCRdb's copy carries only in-frame clones and drops some. This table has roughly 100,000 clones, 70% to 80% appearing once. Input material: PBMCs. Source of these receptors: a male donor in good health and CMV-seropositive.

The chain uses TRBV10-3 and TRBJ1-4; TRBD1 matches 8 bases. Germline assignment: CDR1 ENHRY and CDR2 SYGVKD. V dropped 11 bases and J dropped 2; count of bases not matched to a gene: 4. The CDR3 contains 13 residues. The CDR3 reads CAVTGGTNEKLFF. The CDR3 region has the DNA TGTGCCGTCACAGGGGGGACTAATGAAAAACTGTTTTTT.

This clone was recorded a few times. The chain uses TRBV7-8 and TRBJ2-1; 8 bases are a match to TRBD2. The CDR3 length is 17 residues. J was trimmed by 8 bases and V by 0 bases; bases with no gene match: 12. The germline V gene encodes CDR1 SGHVS and CDR2 FQNEAQ. The CDR3 loop is CASSLALWGTSTHEQFF. CDR3 nucleotide sequence: TGTGCCAGCAGCTTAGCGCTCTGGGGGACTAGTACCCATGAGCAGTTCTTC.

The chain has TRBV10-3 and TRBJ1-1; 9 bases fit TRBD1. The length of the CDR3 is 18 residues. Germline assignment: CDR1 ENHRY and CDR2 SYGVKD. V shed 6 bases and J 1 base; nucleotides not matched to a gene: 15. The CDR3 reads CAISHLPGQGLRNTEAFF. The CDR3 region has the DNA TGTGCCATCAGCCACCTCCCGGGACAGGGCCTTAGGAACACTGAAGCTTTCTTT.

The chain recombines TRBV27 with TRBJ2-1; 7 positions agree with TRBD2. CDR1 is MNHEY and CDR2 is SMNVEV in the germline V gene (reference sequence). The V and J ends lost 4 bases and 6 bases, in that order; junction bases with no gene match: 9. The CDR3 consists of 15 residues. The DNA for the CDR3 is TGTGCCAGCAGTTCAATAGGAGCGGGGTTCAATGAGCAGTTCTTC. As protein: CASSSIGAGFNEQFF.

This clone was counted a few times. Other DNA sequences of this sample code for an identical CDR3. V and J are TRBV28 and TRBJ1-2, with 10 bases fitting TRBD1. The CDR3 is 14 amino acids. Germline CDR1 is MDHEN and CDR2 is SYDVKM. The ends lost 5 bases at V and 0 bases at J; junction bases unmatched: 0. DNA of the CDR3: TGTGCCAGCAGTGACAGGGGGCCTAACTATGGCTACACCTTC. Translating gives CASSDRGPNYGYTF.

This clone has a handful of counts. In DNA, the CDR3 is TGTGCCAGCAGCGTGGAGACAGGGGTAGAAAACATTCAGTACTTC. Protein: CASSVETGVENIQYF. This sequence joins TRBV9 and TRBJ2-4, with 8 positions matching TRBD1. Germline CDR1 reads SGDLS; CDR2 reads YYNGEE. After removal of 2 bases from V and 5 bases from J, the junction contained 6 bases not matched to a gene. CDR3 length: 15 residues.

The chain recombines TRBV7-9 with TRBJ2-7, with 9 bases aligning to TRBD1. The CDR3 has 14 amino acids. The V and J ends lost 5 bases and 2 bases, in that order; junction bases with no gene match: 4. Germline V gene data show CDR1 as SEHNR and CDR2 as FQNEAQ (reference sequence). The CDR3 nucleotides read TGTGCCAGCAGCGTGGGACAGGGCACCTACGAGCAGTACTTC. It translates to CASSVGQGTYEQYF.

This clone was seen only once. This rearrangement joins TRBV6-5 to TRBJ1-2; D is unresolved. Germline loops: CDR1 MNHEY, CDR2 SVGAGI. V dropped 4 bases and J dropped 4 bases, with 10 bases sitting between them. The CDR3 has 13 amino acids. The CDR3 region has the DNA TGTGCCAGCAGTTTAAGTGAGGGCTATGGCTACACCTTC. Translating it yields CASSLSEGYGYTF.

V gene TRBV9 combines with J gene TRBJ2-7; 8 bases line up with TRBD2. Germline lookup yields CDR1 SGDLS and CDR2 YYNGEE. V shed 3 bases, J shed 3 bases, and the junction held 5 bases outside the gene matches. There are 14 residues in the CDR3. The CDR3 sequence is CASSGSGSFYEQYF. CDR3 in DNA: TGTGCCAGCAGCGGAAGCGGGAGCTTCTACGAGCAGTACTTC.

J is TRBJ2-7 and V is TRBV5-1, with 11 bases aligning to TRBD2. There are 14 residues in the CDR3. The V segment lost 5 bases and the J segment 2 bases; nucleotides outside the gene matches: 3. Germline CDR1 is SGHRS and CDR2 is YFSETQ. The CDR3 protein is CASRPGLAAYEQYF. Here the CDR3 DNA reads TGCGCCAGCAGACCGGGACTAGCGGCCTACGAGCAGTACTTC. Full variable domain (rest looked up from reference TRBV5-1 and TRBJ2-7): KAGVTQTPRYLIKTRGQQVTLSCSPISGHRSVSWYQQTPGQGLQFLFEYFSETQRNKGNFPGRFSGRQFSNSRSEMNVSTLELGDSALYLCASRPGLAAYEQYFGPGTRLTVT.

The gene calls are TRBV5-1 and TRBJ2-1; 10 bases are shared with TRBD2. Germline CDR1 SGHRS, CDR2 YFSETQ. The trim removed 4 bases at V and 6 bases at J, leaving 4 bases unmatched. The length of the CDR3 is 14 residues. This CDR3 reads CASSGSGGSNEQFF. For the CDR3, the DNA is TGCGCCAGCAGCGGTAGCGGGGGGAGCAATGAGCAGTTCTTC.

This clone was observed a few times. The chain uses TRBV5-6 and TRBJ1-3, with 9 bases lining up with TRBD1. Germline values: CDR1 SGHDT, CDR2 YYEEEE. The CDR3 covers 17 residues. V gave up 4 bases and J gave up 0 bases; unmatched junction bases: 8. As DNA, the CDR3 is TGTGCCAGCAGCGCCGGGACAGGGCGAATCTCTGGAAACACCATATATTTT. The encoded protein is CASSAGTGRISGNTIYF.

The chain recombines TRBV7-3 with TRBJ2-1; no clear D gene. CDR1 SGHTA and CDR2 FQGTGA come from the germline V gene. This CDR3 is built from 10 residues. The ends were cut back, 6 bases at V and 8 bases at J, with 5 bases in the middle. CDR3 nucleotide sequence: TGTGCCAGCAGTCGGGATGAGCAGTTCTTC. Its translation is CASSRDEQFF.

The sample holds a few counts of this clone. This sequence joins TRBV23-1 and TRBJ2-7; tentatively, D is TRBD1 (5 bases). TRBV23-1 is an open reading frame whose function is uncertain. This CDR3 spans 17 amino acids. The V end was cut by 4 bases, the J end by 11 bases, with 30 bases between. The CDR3 coding sequence is TGCGCCAGCAGTCCTACCACCTCACAGGTCCCCCTTTTCGGTGAGTACTTC. Its translation is CASSPTTSQVPLFGEYF.

The chain is built from TRBV27 and TRBJ1-2, with 7 bases aligning to TRBD1. V shed 4 bases and J 8 bases; nucleotides not matched to a gene: 13. From germline, CDR1 is MNHEY and CDR2 SMNVEV (reference sequence). The CDR3 contains 15 residues. This chain's CDR3 is CASSSARQGRGGYTF. The CDR3 nucleotides read TGTGCCAGCAGTTCGGCCCGACAGGGTAGGGGGGGCTACACCTTC.